Listed below are T cell receptor beta chains from one sample, sequenced in a study of cytomegalovirus exposure and HLA in healthy donors. Clones were sequenced by immunoSEQ multiplex PCR, and TCRdb holds only the in-frame ones, with some missing. The sample yields 130,000 to 150,000 clones, roughly 89% seen once. The material sequenced was PBMCs. The receptors come from a man between 18 and 35 years old in good health and CMV-seropositive. The CDR3 runs from the conserved cysteine through the conserved F or W. The order of the fields is J gene, V gene, clone size, D gene, CDR3 DNA, CDR3 protein. The D gene is left open where the match is weak. Size values are once, few and many counts, or a class for expanded clones, and some rows have none.

J: TRBJ1-2
V: TRBV11-2
size: NA
D: TRBD1
DNA: TGTGCCAGCAGCTCCCCAAAAACAGGGGGCTGGGGCTACACCTTC
CDR3: CASSSPKTGGWGYTF

J: TRBJ1-2
V: TRBV28
size: NA
D: NA
DNA: TGTGCCAGCAGTTCGAGCCGGGTAGGCTACACCTTC
CDR3: CASSSSRVGYTF

J: TRBJ1-6
V: TRBV30
size: NA
D: TRBD1
DNA: TGTGCCTGGAAAGGGACAGGGTCATATTCACCCCTCCACTTT
CDR3: CAWKGTGSYSPLHF

J: TRBJ1-1
V: TRBV5-1
size: NA
D: NA
DNA: TGCGCCAGCAGTCGTGATTACAGGAACACTGAAGCTTTCTTT
CDR3: CASSRDYRNTEAFF

J: TRBJ1-1
V: TRBV11-2
size: NA
D: TRBD1
DNA: TGTGCCAGCAGCTTACGTTCCAGGGGGACTGAAGCTTTCTTT
CDR3: CASSLRSRGTEAFF

J: TRBJ2-2
V: TRBV27
size: NA
D: NA
DNA: TGTGCCAGCAGCGCCCTAAACACCGGGGAGCTGTTTTTT
CDR3: CASSALNTGELFF

J: TRBJ1-1
V: TRBV5-1
size: NA
D: TRBD1
DNA: TGCGCCAGCAGCTCAGGGACAGGGGGCATGAACACTGAAGCTTTCTTT
CDR3: CASSSGTGGMNTEAFF

J: TRBJ1-6
V: TRBV7-3
size: NA
D: TRBD1
DNA: TGTGCCAGCAGCCTCGGGACAGGGGGCTCACCCCTCCACTTT
CDR3: CASSLGTGGSPLHF

J: TRBJ2-2
V: TRBV30
size: NA
D: NA
DNA: TGTGCCTGGAAAAACCGGGACACAGACCGCAGGGAGCTGTTTTTT
CDR3: CAWKNRDTDRRELFF

J: TRBJ1-1
V: TRBV2
size: NA
D: NA
DNA: TGTGCCAGCAGTGAAGCTTTCGGCAGGGCGAACACTGAAGCTTTCTTT
CDR3: CASSEAFGRANTEAFF

J: TRBJ1-6
V: TRBV2
size: NA
D: TRBD1
DNA: TGTGCCAGCAGCCCCCAGGGGGCGGCTTTGAATTCACCCCTCCACTTT
CDR3: CASSPQGAALNSPLHF

J: TRBJ1-1
V: TRBV5-1
size: NA
D: NA
DNA: TGCGCCAGCAGCCATAAGGGGGACACTGAAGCTTTCTTT
CDR3: CASSHKGDTEAFF

J: TRBJ1-5
V: TRBV7-8
size: few
D: NA
DNA: TGTGCCAGGAGGGGGCAGCCCCAGCATTTT
CDR3: CARRGQPQHF

J: TRBJ1-5
V: TRBV19
size: NA
D: NA
DNA: TGTGCCAGTAGTGGCGTCTCCGGGGGCAATCAGCCCCAGCATTTT
CDR3: CASSGVSGGNQPQHF

J: TRBJ2-7
V: TRBV28
size: NA
D: NA
DNA: TGTGCCAGCAGTTTAGGCGGGGTTAGGGCCTTCTACGAGCAGTACTTC
CDR3: CASSLGGVRAFYEQYF

J: TRBJ2-7
V: TRBV6-5
size: NA
D: TRBD2
DNA: TGTGCCAGTAACCCGGGAGGGCCTAAGGACGAGCAGTACTTC
CDR3: CASNPGGPKDEQYF

J: TRBJ1-1
V: TRBV5-1
size: NA
D: TRBD1
DNA: TGCGCCAGCAGCTTAGACAGGGCTCAGACTGAAGCTTTCTTT
CDR3: CASSLDRAQTEAFF

J: TRBJ1-5
V: TRBV19
size: NA
D: TRBD1
DNA: TGTGCCAGTAGTACCAAGGACAGGGGGTACAGTCAGCCCCAGCATTTT
CDR3: CASSTKDRGYSQPQHF

J: TRBJ2-7
V: TRBV7-2
size: NA
D: TRBD2
DNA: TGTGCCAGCAGCATCGGCGGGGGGTACTCCTACGAGCAGTACTTC
CDR3: CASSIGGGYSYEQYF

J: TRBJ2-2
V: TRBV5-1
size: NA
D: TRBD2
DNA: TGCGCCAGCAGCTTGGGAGCGGGAAGAAGCGCCGGGGAGCTGTTTTTT
CDR3: CASSLGAGRSAGELFF

J: TRBJ1-1
V: TRBV29-1
size: NA
D: TRBD1
DNA: TGCAGCGTGGACAGGGCAAACACTGAAGCTTTCTTT
CDR3: CSVDRANTEAFF

J: TRBJ2-5
V: TRBV7-7
size: NA
D: NA
DNA: TGTGCTAGCAGCAGAGACAGGTCGGAGACCCAGTACTTC
CDR3: CASSRDRSETQYF

J: TRBJ2-7
V: TRBV5-7
size: NA
D: NA
DNA: TGTGCCAGCGGCAGCTCCTACGAGCAGTACTTC
CDR3: CASGSSYEQYF

J: TRBJ1-3
V: TRBV19
size: NA
D: TRBD1
DNA: TGTGCCAGTTGGACCGGGACAGGGGATGGAAACACCATATATTTT
CDR3: CASWTGTGDGNTIYF

J: TRBJ2-2
V: TRBV6-5
size: NA
D: NA
DNA: TGTGCCAGCAGTTACTCACTGGTTCTCACCGGGGAGCTGTTTTTT
CDR3: CASSYSLVLTGELFF

J: TRBJ1-2
V: TRBV19
size: NA
D: NA
DNA: TGTGCCAGTAGCCAACAGCCTTACTATGGCTACACCTTC
CDR3: CASSQQPYYGYTF

J: TRBJ1-2
V: TRBV19
size: NA
D: NA
DNA: TGTGCCAGTAATAACGCGGCGGTCTATGGCTACACCTTC
CDR3: CASNNAAVYGYTF

J: TRBJ2-5
V: TRBV30
size: NA
D: NA
DNA: TGTGCCGGTTATACCCGAGGGGAGACCCAGTACTTC
CDR3: CAGYTRGETQYF

J: TRBJ2-4
V: TRBV27
size: NA
D: TRBD1
DNA: TGTGCCAGCAGTAGTTTACAGGGGCTTCTAGCCAAAAACATTCAGTACTTC
CDR3: CASSSLQGLLAKNIQYF

J: TRBJ2-4
V: TRBV5-1
size: NA
D: NA
DNA: TGCGCCAGCACTTTACCGCGGTCACTAGCCAAAAACATTCAGTACTTC
CDR3: CASTLPRSLAKNIQYF

J: TRBJ1-2
V: TRBV5-4
size: NA
D: NA
DNA: TGTGCCAGCAGCTCGGAAAGCTCCTACAGGGCCGCCTATGGCTACACCTTC
CDR3: CASSSESSYRAAYGYTF

J: TRBJ1-1
V: TRBV19
size: NA
D: TRBD1
DNA: TGTGCCAGTAAGGGGTCCTCGGCAGGGGGCGTTAAGATGAACACTGAAGCTTTCTTT
CDR3: CASKGSSAGGVKMNTEAFF

J: TRBJ2-2
V: TRBV7-9
size: NA
D: NA
DNA: TGTGCCAGCAGCACGACTGCCTACACCGGGGAGCTGTTTTTT
CDR3: CASSTTAYTGELFF

J: TRBJ1-2
V: TRBV5-1
size: NA
D: TRBD1
DNA: TGCGCCAGCGGCCTTTTGGACAGGGTTGGTGGCTACACCTTC
CDR3: CASGLLDRVGGYTF

J: TRBJ1-5
V: TRBV4-1
size: NA
D: NA
DNA: TGCGCCAGCAGCCCGAATGAGGGCCGGCAGCCCCAGCATTTT
CDR3: CASSPNEGRQPQHF

J: TRBJ2-2
V: TRBV9
size: NA
D: NA
DNA: TGTGCCAGCAGCGTAGGCGGTGAGATTGGCGGGGAGCTGTTTTTT
CDR3: CASSVGGEIGGELFF

J: TRBJ1-5
V: TRBV2
size: NA
D: NA
DNA: TGTGCCAGCAGTGAATGGCCAGGGCCACAGGCCCAGCATTTT
CDR3: CASSEWPGPQAQHF

J: TRBJ1-2
V: TRBV5-5
size: NA
D: TRBD1
DNA: TGTGCCAGCAGCTCCCGGACAGGCCTTAACTATGGCTACACCTTC
CDR3: CASSSRTGLNYGYTF

J: TRBJ2-2
V: TRBV5-1
size: NA
D: NA
DNA: TGCGCCAGCAGCTTTTCAGTAACGACCGGGGAGCTGTTTTTT
CDR3: CASSFSVTTGELFF

J: TRBJ2-5
V: TRBV30
size: NA
D: NA
DNA: TGTGCCTGGAGCCGGGATTCCCAAGAGACCCAGTACTTC
CDR3: CAWSRDSQETQYF

J: TRBJ2-1
V: TRBV14
size: few
D: TRBD2
DNA: TGTGCCAGCAGCCAAGATAGTAGCGGGAGGGCCTACAATGAGCAGTTCTTC
CDR3: CASSQDSSGRAYNEQFF

J: TRBJ1-3
V: TRBV19
size: NA
D: TRBD1
DNA: TGTGCCAGTAGTATCCACCGGGACAGGTTCTCTGGAAACACCATATATTTT
CDR3: CASSIHRDRFSGNTIYF

J: TRBJ1-5
V: TRBV6-5
size: NA
D: TRBD1
DNA: TGTGCCAGCAGTAGCAGACAGGGTGGGCAACAGCCCCAGCATTTT
CDR3: CASSSRQGGQQPQHF

J: TRBJ1-2
V: TRBV7-9
size: NA
D: NA
DNA: TGTGCCAGCAGCTTTGATTACATATCTGGCTACACCTTC
CDR3: CASSFDYISGYTF

J: TRBJ2-5
V: TRBV6-1
size: NA
D: NA
DNA: TGTGCCAGCAGTCCTCGGGACTCACGAAAAGAGACCCAGTACTTC
CDR3: CASSPRDSRKETQYF